The present entry profiles one T cell receptor (beta chain) with its context. Assay: immunoSEQ multiplex PCR; the TCRdb copy retains only in-frame clones and omits some. The top ten clones hold about 5% of a sample with 80,000 to 100,000 clones, over 80% of them seen once. Time point specified: after dendritic cell vaccination, including at tumor progression/relapse. These data are taken from a study of glioma-infiltrating T cells after dendritic cell vaccination. Trimming cost V 8 bases and J 8 bases, with 19 bases left between them. This CDR3 has 14 amino acids. Germline V gene lookup returns CDR1 GTSNPN and CDR2 SVGIG (reference sequence).

The receptor comes from a human donor with glioblastoma. The specimen comprised blood, sampled after dendritic cell vaccination. V is TRBV30 and J is TRBJ1-6; D might be TRBD1 (6 bases). Here the CDR3 reads CAGGRPLKDSPLHF. The DNA for the CDR3 is TGTGCCGGGGGCCGACCTCTGAAGGATTCACCCCTCCACTTT.